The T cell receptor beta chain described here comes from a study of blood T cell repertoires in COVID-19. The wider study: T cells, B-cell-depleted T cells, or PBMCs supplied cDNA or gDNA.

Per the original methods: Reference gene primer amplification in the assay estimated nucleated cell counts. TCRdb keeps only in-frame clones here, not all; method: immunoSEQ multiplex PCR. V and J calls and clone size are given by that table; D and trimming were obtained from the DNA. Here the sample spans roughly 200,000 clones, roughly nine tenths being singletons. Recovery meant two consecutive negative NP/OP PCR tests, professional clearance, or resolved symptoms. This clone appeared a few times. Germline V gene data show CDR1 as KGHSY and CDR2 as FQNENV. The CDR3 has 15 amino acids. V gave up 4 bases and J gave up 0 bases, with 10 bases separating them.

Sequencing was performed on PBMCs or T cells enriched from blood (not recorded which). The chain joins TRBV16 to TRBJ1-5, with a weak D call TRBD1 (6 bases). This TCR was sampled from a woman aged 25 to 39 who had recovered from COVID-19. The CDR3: CASSRPGVSNQPQHF. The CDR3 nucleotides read TGTGCCAGCAGCCGACCAGGGGTTAGCAATCAGCCCCAGCATTTT.